One and the same sample provided the 19 T cell receptor beta chains below, sequenced in a study of blood T cell repertoires in COVID-19. TCRdb's copy holds only in-frame clones and misses some; the assay was immunoSEQ multiplex PCR. The table includes 140,000 to 150,000 clones, around 82% detected once. Sequencing input: peripheral blood. The receptors here all came from a human donor in a cohort sampled during active COVID-19.

The chain is built from TRBV5-4 and TRBJ1-1, with no clear D. The V gene's germline CDR1 is SGHNT and CDR2 YYREEE (reference sequence). There are 16 residues in the CDR3. Trimming cost V 4 bases and J 1 base, with 17 bases left between them. The CDR3 nucleotides are TGTGCCAGCAGCCCGGACTTGGGAAGACAGAACACTGAAGCTTTCTTT. This codes for CASSPDLGRQNTEAFF.

Points on this clone: Other DNA sequences in the sample encode the same CDR3. The chain links TRBV6-2 or TRBV6-3 to TRBJ1-5; D not resolved. Germline V gene sequence: CDR1 MNHEY, CDR2 SVGEGT. The CDR3 contains 12 residues. Trimming took 6 bases from V and 5 from J, leaving 8 bases between them. For the CDR3, the DNA is TGTGCCAGCAGCCCCCGGGATCAGCCCCAGCATTTT. Translation: CASSPRDQPQHF.

In this sample, this clone turned up a few times. This chain links TRBV15 with TRBJ2-7; possible D gene TRBD1, 5 bases. Germline V lookup: CDR1 LNHNV, CDR2 YYDKDF (reference sequence). Trimming shortened V by 8 bases and J by 2 bases, and 13 bases separated the two germline ends. The CDR3 has 13 amino acids. The CDR3: CATRRGPPYEQYV. CDR3 bases: TGTGCCACCCGAAGGGGTCCCCCCTACGAGCAGTACGTC.

This clone was detected only a few times. The rearrangement joins TRBV2 to TRBJ1-4; 10 nucleotides match TRBD1. Trimming at V came to 5 bases and at J to 8 bases, leaving 5 bases not matched to a gene. Germline assignment: CDR1 SNHLY and CDR2 FYNNEI. The CDR3 loop spans 14 amino acids. Here the CDR3 DNA reads TGTGCCAGCAGTTCCCGGACAGGGGGGGAAAAACTGTTTTTT. It is translated as CASSSRTGGEKLFF.

The V gene is TRBV7-2, the J gene TRBJ1-1; tentatively, D is TRBD1 (5 bases). V shed 1 base and J shed 1 base, with 13 bases lying between them. Germline lookup yields CDR1 SGHTA and CDR2 FQGNSA. The CDR3 length is 16 residues. The CDR3 DNA is TGTGCCAGCAGCTTAGTAGGCCTGACAGAGAACACTGAAGCTTTCTTT. It codes for CASSLVGLTENTEAFF.

V usage is TRBV2 and J usage is TRBJ2-1, with 10 nucleotides matching TRBD2. The CDR3 consists of 17 residues. Germline V gives CDR1 SNHLY, CDR2 FYNNEI. V shed 2 bases, J shed 0 bases, and the junction held 4 bases outside the gene matches. This chain's CDR3 is CASSELPSGSSYNEQFF. The CDR3 DNA reads TGTGCCAGCAGTGAACTCCCTAGCGGGAGCTCCTACAATGAGCAGTTCTTC.

The chain is built from TRBV11-1 and TRBJ2-1; 7 bases map to TRBD2. V lost 3 bases to trimming and J lost 4 bases; unmatched junction nucleotides: 3. CDR1 and CDR2 (germline): SGHAT, FQDESV (reference sequence). The CDR3 runs to 14 residues. The DNA of the CDR3 is TGTGCCAGCAGCTTCGGGGGGTTATACAATGAGCAGTTCTTC. Protein: CASSFGGLYNEQFF.

This chain connects TRBV14 to TRBJ2-5, with 8 bases matching TRBD2. CDR3 length: 15 residues. Trimming cost V 4 bases and J 4 bases; bases outside gene matches: 8. Germline V gives CDR1 SGHDN, CDR2 FVKESK. This CDR3 reads CASSRRGSGAETQYF. The CDR3 nucleotides are TGTGCCAGCAGCCGCCGGGGTAGCGGGGCAGAGACCCAGTACTTC.

The chain has TRBV7-3 and TRBJ2-2, with D hard to call. The V and J ends lost 2 bases and 7 bases respectively, with 11 bases between them. This CDR3 comprises 14 residues. The germline V gene has CDR1 SGHTA and CDR2 FQGTGA. The CDR3 nucleotides are TGTGCCAGCAGCTTACGTGGAGCCGGCGGGGAGCTGTTTTTT. Translation gives CASSLRGAGGELFF.

This chain links TRBV5-4 with TRBJ2-1; 10 nucleotides agree with TRBD2. The CDR3 is made up of 15 amino acids. Trimming took 2 bases from V and 8 from J; bases not matched to a gene: 7. Germline assignment: CDR1 SGHNT and CDR2 YYREEE (reference sequence). The CDR3 reads CASSFGSSGSYEQFF. CDR3 in DNA: TGTGCCAGCAGCTTTGGGTCTAGCGGGAGCTATGAGCAGTTCTTC.

CDR3 nucleotide sequence: TGCGCCAGCAGTGAGACTCTAGCGGGTTCCACAGATACGCAGTATTTT. It encodes CASSETLAGSTDTQYF. V usage is TRBV10-2 and J usage is TRBJ2-3; 8 nucleotides match TRBD2. The CDR3 loop spans 16 amino acids. J lost 2 bases, V lost 2 bases, and 6 bases had no gene match. The germline CDR1 and CDR2 sequences are WSHSY and SAAADI.

This chain connects TRBV5-1 to TRBJ2-7; D unclear. Germline CDR1 reads SGHRS; CDR2 reads YFSETQ. CDR3 length: 13 residues. V gave up 2 bases and J gave up 6 bases, with 12 bases separating them. CDR3 bases: TGCGCCAGCAGCTTAAGTCCCAACATCGAGCAGTACTTC. The encoded protein is CASSLSPNIEQYF. The full variable domain, its missing parts supplied by reference TRBV5-1 and TRBJ2-7, is KAGVTQTPRYLIKTRGQQVTLSCSPISGHRSVSWYQQTPGQGLQFLFEYFSETQRNKGNFPGRFSGRQFSNSRSEMNVSTLELGDSALYLCASSLSPNIEQYFGPGTRLTVT.

The rearrangement links TRBV19 to TRBJ1-1; possibly TRBD1 for D (6 bases). The germline V gene encodes CDR1 LNHDA and CDR2 SQIVND (reference sequence). This CDR3 comprises 14 residues. V dropped 6 bases and J dropped 1 base, with 12 bases sitting between them. The DNA of the CDR3 is TGTGCCAGTAGCCTGGACAGAGGGAACACTGAAGCTTTCTTT. It specifies CASSLDRGNTEAFF.

The chain uses TRBV9 and TRBJ2-2, with a tentative D call TRBD2 (6 bases). CDR1 is SGDLS and CDR2 is YYNGEE in the germline V gene. Trimming took off 7 bases at V and 2 bases at J, with 12 bases between the two ends. This CDR3 has 14 amino acids. Written as DNA, the CDR3 is TGTGCCAGCGGTAGCGGATTTAACACCGGGGAGCTGTTTTTT. Protein product: CASGSGFNTGELFF.

This clone was detected only once. This rearrangement joins TRBV18 to TRBJ2-1; 8 bases match TRBD2. Looked up from germline, CDR1 is KGHSH and CDR2 is LQKENI. The CDR3 covers 19 residues. The junction had 16 bases not matched to a gene; V was cut back by 3 bases and J by 3 bases. CDR3 DNA: TGTGCCAGCTCACCTTACGTAATTACTAGCGGAGAATTCTACAATGAGCAGTTCTTC. It yields the protein CASSPYVITSGEFYNEQFF.

The J gene is TRBJ1-4, the V gene TRBV19; the match to TRBD1 covers 10 bases. Trimming at V came to 6 bases and at J to 8 bases, leaving 12 bases not matched to a gene. Germline V gene data show CDR1 as LNHDA and CDR2 as SQIVND (reference sequence). This CDR3 has 16 residues. CDR3: CASSPLGTGEKEKLFF. The CDR3 region has the DNA TGTGCCAGTAGCCCCCTCGGGACAGGGGAAAAAGAAAAACTGTTTTTT.

This chain links TRBV11-3 with TRBJ2-5; 11 bases fit TRBD1. The V and J ends lost 5 bases and 5 bases, in that order; junction bases with no gene match: 7. The CDR3 has 15 amino acids. Germline V gene data show CDR1 as SGHNT and CDR2 as YENEEA. The CDR3 DNA is TGTGCCAGCAGCCACGGACAGGGGGCGTATGAGACCCAGTACTTC. Encoded protein: CASSHGQGAYETQYF.

The table lists this clone with a count of one. V is TRBV2 and J is TRBJ2-5; D is ambiguous. The germline V and J ends were trimmed by 6 bases and 5 bases, with 13 bases remaining between them. This CDR3 is built from 13 residues. Germline CDR1 and CDR2: SNHLY and FYNNEI. The CDR3 coding sequence is TGTGCCAGCAGACCCGGGTACGGGGAGACCCAGTACTTC. It specifies CASRPGYGETQYF.

The J gene is TRBJ1-1, the V gene TRBV4-2; D remains ambiguous. CDR1 is LGHNA, CDR2 YNFKEQ, per germline. The CDR3 extends over 13 amino acids. The V and J ends lost 4 bases and 0 bases respectively, with 6 bases between them. The CDR3 region is CASSRTLNTEAFF. DNA of the CDR3: TGTGCCAGCAGCCGTACACTGAACACTGAAGCTTTCTTT.